The clone carrying this T cell receptor beta chain was observed a handful of times. The CDR3 spans 17 residues. Trimming shortened V by 1 base and J by 6 bases, and 20 bases separated the two germline ends. Germline lookup yields CDR1 MGHDK and CDR2 SYGVNS. The data belong to a study of cytomegalovirus exposure and HLA in healthy donors. Both 60 Vbeta primers and 13 Jbeta primers went into the PCR. Method: immunoSEQ multiplex PCR; TCRdb's copy keeps in-frame clones and lacks some. Seen here are some 150,000 clones, 80% to 90% observed once, and the top ten hold around 10%. The chain carries TRBV25-1 and TRBJ2-3; tentative D call: TRBD1 (5 bases). This receptor was taken from a man aged 45-65 years in good health and CMV-seropositive. Material for sequencing was PBMCs. CDR3 bases: TGTGCCAGCAGTGAATCGCCCGGGCGCCCAGGGATGGATACGCAGTATTTT. As protein: CASSESPGRPGMDTQYF.